Following are 30 T cell receptor beta chains from one sample sequenced in a study of cytomegalovirus exposure and HLA in healthy donors. PCR used 60 Vbeta primers and 13 Jbeta primers. Here immunoSEQ multiplex PCR was the method, and the copy in TCRdb shows in-frame clones only, minus some. The table has 150,000 to 200,000 clones, around 84% seen once. The sequencing input was PBMCs. These receptors were collected from a man aged 18 to 29 in good health and CMV-seropositive.

This chain links TRBV18 with TRBJ2-5; TRBD2 matches 7 bases. Trimming removed 6 bases from V and 0 bases from J; junction bases left unmatched: 1. This CDR3 has 13 residues. CDR1 KGHSH and CDR2 LQKENI come from the germline V gene. CDR3 coding DNA: TGTGCCAGCTCGGGGGGGTACCAAGAGACCCAGTACTTC. It yields the protein CASSGGYQETQYF.

The chain carries TRBV5-1 and TRBJ2-5, with D perhaps TRBD1 (5 bases). The CDR3 runs to 14 residues. Germline CDR1 SGHRS, CDR2 YFSETQ. V dropped 0 bases and J dropped 5 bases, with 11 bases sitting between them. The CDR3: CASSLEGSTETQYF. DNA for the CDR3: TGCGCCAGCAGCTTGGAGGGGTCAACGGAGACCCAGTACTTC.

This sequence joins TRBV29-1 and TRBJ2-7; TRBD2 might be the D (6 bases). The CDR3 contains 12 residues. The germline CDR1 and CDR2 sequences are SQVTM and ANQGSEA. The V and J ends lost 7 bases and 2 bases respectively, with 12 bases between them. The CDR3: CSAVGLTYEQYF. The CDR3 DNA is TGCAGCGCCGTGGGACTGACCTACGAGCAGTACTTC.

J is TRBJ2-7 and V is TRBV9, with D tentatively TRBD2 (6 bases). The germline V gene encodes CDR1 SGDLS and CDR2 YYNGEE. V lost 6 bases to trimming and J lost 3 bases, with 19 bases between them. The CDR3 totals 15 residues. The CDR3 region is CASTPSGGGGYEQYF. In DNA, the CDR3 is TGTGCCAGCACCCCTTCCGGGGGAGGAGGCTACGAGCAGTACTTC. Full variable domain (missing parts from reference TRBV9 and TRBJ2-7): DSGVTQTPKHLITATGQRVTLRCSPRSGDLSVYWYQQSLDQGLQFLIQYYNGEERAKGNILERFSAQQFPDLHSELNLSSLELGDSALYFCASTPSGGGGYEQYFGPGTRLTVT.

The rearrangement joins TRBV2 to TRBJ2-2; 11 bases match TRBD2. The CDR3 spans 15 residues. V lost 6 bases, J lost 3 bases, and 3 bases stayed unmatched. Looked up from germline, CDR1 is SNHLY and CDR2 is FYNNEI. The CDR3 spells CASRALAGDTGELFF. Written as DNA, the CDR3 is TGTGCCAGCAGAGCACTAGCGGGGGACACCGGGGAGCTGTTTTTT. Together with reference TRBV2 and TRBJ2-2, the CDR3 gives the full variable domain: EPEVTQTPSHQVTQMGQEVILRCVPISNHLYFYWYRQILGQKVEFLVSFYNNEISEKSEIFDDQFSVERPDGSNFTLKIRSTKLEDSAMYFCASRALAGDTGELFFGEGSRLTVL.

The genes are TRBV6-5 and TRBJ2-1; D may be TRBD1 (5 bases). The CDR3 extends over 13 amino acids. The V end was cut by 2 bases, the J end by 8 bases, with 10 bases between. Germline lookup yields CDR1 MNHEY and CDR2 SVGAGI. The CDR3 DNA reads as TGTGCCAGCAGTTACGCCGCCAGGGATGAGCAGTTCTTC. This encodes CASSYAARDEQFF.

The V and J genes are TRBV5-6 and TRBJ2-1, with 8 bases fitting TRBD1. The germline gives CDR1 SGHDT, CDR2 YYEEEE. The junction had 10 bases not matched to a gene; V was cut back by 4 bases and J by 13 bases. The CDR3 contains 13 residues. CDR3 residues: CASSPGTGLPQFF. The CDR3 bases are TGTGCCAGCAGCCCCGGGACAGGTTTACCCCAGTTCTTC. Based on the CDR3 plus reference TRBV5-6 and TRBJ2-1, the full variable domain is DAGVTQSPTHLIKTRGQQVTLRCSPKSGHDTVSWYQQALGQGPQFIFQYYEEEERQRGNFPDRFSGHQFPNYSSELNVNALLLGDSALYLCASSPGTGLPQFFGPGTRLTVL.

This clone was detected once. The chain employs TRBV7-6 and TRBJ1-1; perhaps TRBD1 as D (5 bases). CDR1 and CDR2 from the germline V gene are SGHVS and FNYEAQ. The V gene lost 1 base and the J gene lost 4 bases, with 10 bases spanning the gap. The CDR3 is 14 residues long. This chain's CDR3 is CASSLGAGPTEAFF. For the CDR3, the DNA is TGTGCCAGCAGCTTAGGCGCAGGGCCCACTGAAGCTTTCTTT. The complete variable domain, with remaining parts taken from reference TRBV7-6 and TRBJ1-1, reads GAGVSQSPRYKVTKRGQDVALRCDPISGHVSLYWYRQALGQGPEFLTYFNYEAQQDKSGLPNDRFSAERPEGSISTLTIQRTEQRDSAMYRCASSLGAGPTEAFFGQGTRLTVV.

The chain uses TRBV14 and TRBJ2-7, with TRBD1 matching over 7 bases. The CDR3 covers 18 residues. J was trimmed by 2 bases and V by 1 base; bases with no gene match: 14. Germline assignment: CDR1 SGHDN and CDR2 FVKESK. The CDR3 protein is CASSQGDRRLLSTYEQYF. Written as DNA, the CDR3 is TGTGCCAGCAGCCAAGGGGACAGACGACTCTTATCCACCTACGAGCAGTACTTC.

The rearrangement uses TRBV27 and TRBJ1-1, with 8 bases matching TRBD1. The CDR3 is 13 residues long. Germline V gene data show CDR1 as MNHEY and CDR2 as SMNVEV (reference sequence). Trimming cost V 10 bases and J 2 bases; bases outside gene matches: 6. Here the CDR3 reads CATQGALNTEAFF. CDR3 nucleotide sequence: TGTGCCACCCAGGGGGCCCTAAACACTGAAGCTTTCTTT.

This rearrangement joins TRBV19 to TRBJ1-1; 8 bases map to TRBD1. The CDR3 totals 13 residues. The junction had 3 bases not matched to a gene; V was cut back by 3 bases and J by 6 bases. The germline V gene has CDR1 LNHDA and CDR2 SQIVND (reference sequence). CDR3 amino acids: CASSMPTGAEAFF. The CDR3 coding sequence is TGTGCCAGTAGTATGCCGACAGGGGCTGAAGCTTTCTTT.

The CDR3 loop is CASSLEGRGYTF. As DNA, the CDR3 is TGCGCCAGCAGCTTGGAGGGGCGAGGCTACACCTTC. The chain recombines TRBV5-1 with TRBJ1-2; D is perhaps TRBD1 (5 bases). Germline V gives CDR1 SGHRS, CDR2 YFSETQ. This CDR3 region has 12 residues. V dropped 0 bases and J dropped 8 bases, with 8 bases sitting between them.

The chain uses TRBV4-1 and TRBJ1-5; D call uncertain. The CDR3 has 14 amino acids. In germline, CDR1 is MGHRA, CDR2 YSYEKL. Trimming removed 0 bases from V and 7 bases from J, with 10 bases in between. The CDR3 region has the DNA TGCGCCAGCAGCCAAGACGAGGGCGGGCAGCCCCAGCATTTT. Translated, it gives CASSQDEGGQPQHF.

In its sample, this clone was seen once. The chain couples TRBV30 to TRBJ1-2; 7 bases map to TRBD1. V shed 8 bases, J shed 4 bases, and the junction held 10 bases outside the gene matches. The CDR3 loop spans 13 amino acids. In germline, CDR1 is GTSNPN, CDR2 SVGIG (reference sequence). This CDR3 is CARGQAPTYGYTF. The CDR3 nucleotides are TGTGCCCGAGGACAGGCACCCACCTATGGCTACACCTTC.

This chain joins TRBV6-6 and TRBJ2-5, with 9 bases matching TRBD2. Germline trimming cut 6 bases from V and 0 bases from J; bases unmatched to any gene: 8. This CDR3 has 16 amino acids. Germline assignment: CDR1 MNHNY and CDR2 SVGAGI (reference sequence). The CDR3 sequence: CASRASGAPYQETQYF. The CDR3 nucleotides read TGTGCCAGCAGGGCTAGCGGGGCCCCGTACCAAGAGACCCAGTACTTC.

The V gene is TRBV5-1, the J gene TRBJ2-7; TRBD1 is a possible D gene (6 bases). Germline lookup yields CDR1 SGHRS and CDR2 YFSETQ. CDR3 size: 15 residues. The V end lost 4 bases, the J end lost 2 bases, and 16 bases lay between the germline ends. The CDR3 loop is CASSPTGTTTYEQYF. The CDR3, as DNA: TGCGCCAGCAGCCCGACCGGGACAACCACCTACGAGCAGTACTTC.

The rearrangement uses TRBV4-1 and TRBJ2-7, with D uncertain. Trimming removed 0 bases at V and 9 bases at J, with 12 bases between. Per the germline V gene, CDR1 is MGHRA and CDR2 is YSYEKL. This CDR3 has 13 residues. The CDR3: CASSQDRNGGQYF. Written as DNA, the CDR3 is TGCGCCAGCAGCCAAGATAGGAACGGCGGGCAGTACTTC.

The chain recombines TRBV30 with TRBJ2-3; 10 bases are shared with TRBD2. Germline V gene data show CDR1 as GTSNPN and CDR2 as SVGIG (reference sequence). The CDR3 contains 14 residues. V shed 8 bases and J 3 bases; nucleotides not matched to a gene: 8. In DNA, the CDR3 is TGTGCCGCCGGACTAGCGGTGGAGACAGATACGCAGTATTTT. Amino acids: CAAGLAVETDTQYF. The entire variable domain, with the rest obtained from reference TRBV30 and TRBJ2-3, is as follows: SQTIHQWPATLVQPVGSPLSLECTVEGTSNPNLYWYRQAAGRGLQLLFYSVGIGQISSEVPQNLSASRPQDRQFILSSKKLLLSDSGFYLCAAGLAVETDTQYFGPGTRLTVL.

Comments on this clone: The junction departs from the called germline gene at one end, perhaps through a read error. V gene TRBV7-7 combines with J gene TRBJ2-2; the D gene is possibly TRBD2 (7 bases). Germline V gene lookup returns CDR1 SSHAT and CDR2 FNYEAQ (reference sequence). CDR3 length: 15 amino acids. The CDR3, as DNA: TGTGCTAGCAGCCAGGGGAGGGGTCGCGGCGGGGAGCTGTTTTTT. It codes for CASSQGRGRGGELFF.

This chain connects TRBV7-6 to TRBJ2-7; D is possibly TRBD1 (6 bases). Trimming shortened V by 1 base and J by 3 bases, and 16 bases separated the two germline ends. From germline, CDR1 is SGHVS and CDR2 FNYEAQ. The CDR3 length is 16 residues. CDR3 amino acids: CASSLEGGRGIYEQYF. CDR3 sequence (DNA): TGTGCCAGCAGCTTAGAGGGTGGCAGGGGCATCTACGAGCAGTACTTC.

This rearrangement joins TRBV5-4 to TRBJ2-7, with D possibly TRBD2 on 6 matching bases. V gave up 2 bases and J gave up 4 bases, with 16 bases separating them. CDR1 is SGHNT and CDR2 is YYREEE in the germline V gene (reference sequence). The CDR3 length is 15 residues. The CDR3 loop is CASSFGDGSIYEQYF. The CDR3 DNA reads TGTGCCAGCAGCTTTGGGGACGGGAGCATTTACGAGCAGTACTTC.

V gene TRBV5-4 combines with J gene TRBJ2-1; D may be TRBD2 (6 bases). Trimming shortened V by 2 bases and J by 8 bases, and 14 bases separated the two germline ends. The CDR3 extends over 14 amino acids. Germline loops: CDR1 SGHNT, CDR2 YYREEE (reference sequence). CDR3 nucleotides: TGTGCCAGCAGCTTCCCCGGCGGGGTTTATGAGCAGTTCTTC. The encoded protein is CASSFPGGVYEQFF.

The gene calls are TRBV4-2 and TRBJ1-4; D is perhaps TRBD1 (6 bases). Germline CDR1 reads LGHNA; CDR2 reads YNFKEQ. The CDR3 contains 15 residues. The V and J ends lost 1 base and 4 bases respectively, with 10 bases between them. The CDR3 spells CASSQGTEINEKLFF. CDR3 sequence (DNA): TGTGCCAGCAGCCAAGGGACAGAAATTAATGAAAAACTGTTTTTT.

The rearrangement links TRBV5-1 to TRBJ1-1, with D possibly TRBD1 on 6 matching bases. The V end lost 3 bases, the J end lost 10 bases, and 16 bases lay between the germline ends. The CDR3 extends over 13 amino acids. The germline CDR1 and CDR2 sequences are SGHRS and YFSETQ. Here the CDR3 reads CASSSTGYLAAFF. The CDR3 nucleotides read TGCGCCAGCAGCTCGACAGGTTATCTTGCAGCTTTCTTT. The whole variable domain, filled in from reference TRBV5-1 and TRBJ1-1, reads KAGVTQTPRYLIKTRGQQVTLSCSPISGHRSVSWYQQTPGQGLQFLFEYFSETQRNKGNFPGRFSGRQFSNSRSEMNVSTLELGDSALYLCASSSTGYLAAFFGQGTRLTVV.

As regards this clone: At one of its ends the junction is not consistent with the germline gene, which may arise from a read error. This CDR3 is also generated by other DNA sequences in the sample. This rearrangement joins TRBV6-6 to TRBJ2-7; 13 positions agree with TRBD2. Germline V gene sequence: CDR1 MNHNY, CDR2 SVGAGI (reference sequence). The CDR3 sequence is 16 residues long. CDR3 sequence: CASSYSTGLAGYEQYF. CDR3 sequence (DNA): TGCGCCAGCAGTTACTCGACGGGACTAGCGGGGTATGAGCAGTACTTC.

This chain joins TRBV10-2 and TRBJ2-1, with 15 bases that match TRBD2. The CDR3 spans 16 residues. V was clipped by 6 bases and J by 3 bases; unmatched bases: 3. Germline assignment: CDR1 WSHSY and CDR2 SAAADI. The CDR3 loop reads CASRGTSGGLYNEQFF. CDR3 DNA sequence: TGCGCCAGCAGGGGGACTAGCGGGGGGCTCTACAATGAGCAGTTCTTC.

The chain links TRBV4-3 to TRBJ2-1; 10 nucleotides line up with TRBD1. Looked up from germline, CDR1 is LGHNA and CDR2 is YSLEER. The trim removed 4 bases at V and 8 bases at J, leaving 8 bases unmatched. The CDR3 has 15 amino acids. CDR3 DNA sequence: TGCGCCAGCAGCCCCGGGTCTGGACAGGGGGATGAGCAGTTCTTC. Protein product: CASSPGSGQGDEQFF.

This rearrangement joins TRBV7-6 to TRBJ2-2; TRBD2 aligns across 10 bases. V lost 5 bases and J lost 5; bases outside the gene matches: 5. CDR3 length: 15 residues. Germline values: CDR1 SGHVS, CDR2 FNYEAQ. Here the CDR3 DNA reads TGTGCCAGCAGCCGTACTAGCGGGGTGACCGGGGAGCTGTTTTTT. Its translation is CASSRTSGVTGELFF. Full variable domain (outside the CDR3, taken from reference TRBV7-6 and TRBJ2-2): GAGVSQSPRYKVTKRGQDVALRCDPISGHVSLYWYRQALGQGPEFLTYFNYEAQQDKSGLPNDRFSAERPEGSISTLTIQRTEQRDSAMYRCASSRTSGVTGELFFGEGSRLTVL.

As concerns this clone: One junction end disagrees with the germline gene, perhaps due to a read error. The chain carries TRBV5-1 and TRBJ2-6; possibly TRBD1 for D (5 bases). The CDR3 consists of 16 residues. Germline CDR1 SGHRS, CDR2 YFSETQ. This chain's CDR3 is CASSLDRAAGANGLTF. The CDR3 DNA follows: TGCGCCAGCAGCTTGGACCGTGCCGCTGGGGCCAACGGCCTGACTTTC.

CDR3 in amino acids: CASSGISGTGNTEAFF. CDR3 in DNA: TGTGCCAGCAGTGGTATTTCCGGGACAGGGAACACTGAAGCTTTCTTT. The genes are TRBV6-1 and TRBJ1-1, with 8 nucleotides matching TRBD1. Germline CDR1 and CDR2: MNHNS and SASEGT. This CDR3 comprises 16 residues. After removal of 4 bases from V and 1 base from J, the junction contained 8 bases not matched to a gene.